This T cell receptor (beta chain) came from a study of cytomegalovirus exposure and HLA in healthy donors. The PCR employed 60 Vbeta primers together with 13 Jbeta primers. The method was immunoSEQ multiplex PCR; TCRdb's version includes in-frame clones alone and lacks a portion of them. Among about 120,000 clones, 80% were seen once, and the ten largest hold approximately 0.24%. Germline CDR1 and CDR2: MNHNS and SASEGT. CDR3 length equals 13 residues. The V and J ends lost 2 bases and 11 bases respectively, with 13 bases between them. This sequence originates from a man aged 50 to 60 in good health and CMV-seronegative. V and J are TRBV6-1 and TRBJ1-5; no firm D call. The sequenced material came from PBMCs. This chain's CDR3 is CASSERSWASQHF. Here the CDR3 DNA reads TGTGCCAGCAGTGAAAGATCGTGGGCATCCCAGCATTTT.